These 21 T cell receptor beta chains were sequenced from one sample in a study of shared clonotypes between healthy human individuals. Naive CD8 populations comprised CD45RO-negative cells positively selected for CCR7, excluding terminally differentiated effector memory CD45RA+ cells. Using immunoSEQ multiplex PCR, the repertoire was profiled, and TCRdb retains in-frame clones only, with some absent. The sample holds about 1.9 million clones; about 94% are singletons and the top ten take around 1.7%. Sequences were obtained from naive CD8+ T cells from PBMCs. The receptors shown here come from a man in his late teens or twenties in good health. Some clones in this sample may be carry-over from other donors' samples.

CDR3 residues: CASSLGARHTEAFF. The CDR3 coding sequence is TGTGCCAGCAGTTTAGGGGCCCGCCACACTGAAGCTTTCTTT. The chain uses TRBV27 and TRBJ1-1; D is possibly TRBD1 (5 bases). Germline CDR1 reads MNHEY; CDR2 reads SMNVEV (reference sequence). V shed 2 bases and J shed 3 bases, with 10 bases lying between them. The CDR3 covers 14 residues.

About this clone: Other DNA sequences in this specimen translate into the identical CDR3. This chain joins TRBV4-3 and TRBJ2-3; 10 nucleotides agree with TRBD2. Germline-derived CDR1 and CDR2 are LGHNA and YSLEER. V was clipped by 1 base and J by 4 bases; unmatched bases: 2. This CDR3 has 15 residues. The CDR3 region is CASSQGLAGADTQYF. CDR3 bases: TGCGCCAGCAGCCAAGGCCTAGCGGGAGCAGATACGCAGTATTTT.

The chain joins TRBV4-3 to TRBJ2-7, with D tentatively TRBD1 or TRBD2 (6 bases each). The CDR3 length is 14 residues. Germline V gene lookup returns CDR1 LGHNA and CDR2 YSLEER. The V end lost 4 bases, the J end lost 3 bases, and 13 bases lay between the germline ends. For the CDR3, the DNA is TGCGCCAGCAGCCCACGACAGGAGGGCTACGAGCAGTACTTC. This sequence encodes CASSPRQEGYEQYF.

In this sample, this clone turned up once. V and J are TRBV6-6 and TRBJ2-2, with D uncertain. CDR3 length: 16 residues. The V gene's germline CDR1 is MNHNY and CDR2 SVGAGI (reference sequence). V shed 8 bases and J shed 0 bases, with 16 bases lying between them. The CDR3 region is CASLLWGPSNTGELFF. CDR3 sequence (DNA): TGTGCCAGCCTCCTGTGGGGTCCATCGAACACCGGGGAGCTGTTTTTT.

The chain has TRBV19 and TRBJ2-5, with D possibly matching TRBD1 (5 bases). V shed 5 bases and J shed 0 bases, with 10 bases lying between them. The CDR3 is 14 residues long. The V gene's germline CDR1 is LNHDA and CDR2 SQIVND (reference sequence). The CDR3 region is CASSARTYQETQYF. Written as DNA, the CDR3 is TGTGCCAGTAGTGCCCGGACATACCAAGAGACCCAGTACTTC. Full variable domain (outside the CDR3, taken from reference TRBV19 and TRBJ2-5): DGGITQSPKYLFRKEGQNVTLSCEQNLNHDAMYWYRQDPGQGLRLIYYSQIVNDFQKGDIAEGYSVSREKKESFPLTVTSAQKNPTAFYLCASSARTYQETQYFGPGTRLLVL.

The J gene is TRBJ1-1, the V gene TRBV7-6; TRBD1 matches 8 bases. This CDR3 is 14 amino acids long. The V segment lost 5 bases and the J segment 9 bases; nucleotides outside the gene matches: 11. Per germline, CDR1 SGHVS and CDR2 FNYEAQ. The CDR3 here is CASSPETGEGKAFF. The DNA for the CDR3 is TGTGCCAGCAGCCCCGAGACAGGGGAAGGAAAAGCTTTCTTT.

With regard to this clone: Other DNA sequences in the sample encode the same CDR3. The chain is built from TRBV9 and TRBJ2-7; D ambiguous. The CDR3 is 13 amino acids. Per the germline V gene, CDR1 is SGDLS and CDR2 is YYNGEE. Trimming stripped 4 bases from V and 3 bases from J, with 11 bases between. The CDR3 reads CASSLSDGYEQYF. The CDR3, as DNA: TGTGCCAGCAGCCTTTCAGATGGCTACGAGCAGTACTTC.

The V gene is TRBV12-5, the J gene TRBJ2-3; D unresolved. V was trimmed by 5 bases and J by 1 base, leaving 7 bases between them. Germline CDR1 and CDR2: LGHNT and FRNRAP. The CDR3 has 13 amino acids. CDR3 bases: TGTGCTAGTGGTCATGGGGGCACAGATACGCAGTATTTT. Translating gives CASGHGGTDTQYF.

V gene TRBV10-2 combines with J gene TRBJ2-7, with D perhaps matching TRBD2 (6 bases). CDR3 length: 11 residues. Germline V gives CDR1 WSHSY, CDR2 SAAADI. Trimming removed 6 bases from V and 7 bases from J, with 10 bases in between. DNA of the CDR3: TGCGCCAGCAGAAGCGGGCGGGAGCAGTACTTC. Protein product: CASRSGREQYF.

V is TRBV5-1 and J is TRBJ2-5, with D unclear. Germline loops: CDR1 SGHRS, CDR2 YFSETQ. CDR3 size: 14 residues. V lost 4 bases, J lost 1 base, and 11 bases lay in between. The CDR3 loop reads CASSLVAVQETQYF. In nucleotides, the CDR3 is TGCGCCAGCAGCCTGGTTGCGGTCCAAGAGACCCAGTACTTC. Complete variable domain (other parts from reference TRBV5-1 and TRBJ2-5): KAGVTQTPRYLIKTRGQQVTLSCSPISGHRSVSWYQQTPGQGLQFLFEYFSETQRNKGNFPGRFSGRQFSNSRSEMNVSTLELGDSALYLCASSLVAVQETQYFGPGTRLLVL.

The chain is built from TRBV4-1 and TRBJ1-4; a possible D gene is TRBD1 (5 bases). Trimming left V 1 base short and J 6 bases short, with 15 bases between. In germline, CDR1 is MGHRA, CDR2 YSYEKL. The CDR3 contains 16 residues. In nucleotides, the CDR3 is TGCGCCAGCAGCCAAGCAGGTGGCAGGGAGGATGAAAAACTGTTTTTT. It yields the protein CASSQAGGREDEKLFF.

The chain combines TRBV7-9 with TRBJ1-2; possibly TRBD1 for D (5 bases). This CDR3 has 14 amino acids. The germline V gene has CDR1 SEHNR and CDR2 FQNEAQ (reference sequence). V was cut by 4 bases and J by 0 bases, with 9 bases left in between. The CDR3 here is CASSWDRSNYGYTF. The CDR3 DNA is TGTGCCAGCAGCTGGGACCGTTCTAACTATGGCTACACCTTC.

CDR3 bases: TGTGCCAGCAGTTCGCAGTTAGCGGGAGGCTCCTACAATGAGCAGTTCTTC. Protein product: CASSSQLAGGSYNEQFF. The chain is built from TRBV6-4 and TRBJ2-1; 10 bases align to TRBD2. V lost 5 bases to trimming and J lost 0 bases; unmatched junction nucleotides: 7. CDR3 length: 17 residues. CDR1 is MRHNA and CDR2 is SNTAGT in the germline V gene.

For the CDR3, the DNA is TGTGCCAGCAGCTACTCGACAGGGATGGAGACCCAGTACTTC. Protein: CASSYSTGMETQYF. V and J are TRBV7-9 and TRBJ2-5, with 7 positions matching TRBD1. This CDR3 is 14 amino acids long. Unmatched junction bases numbered 7, after V lost 4 bases and J lost 5 bases. Germline assignment: CDR1 SEHNR and CDR2 FQNEAQ (reference sequence). The entire variable domain, with the rest obtained from reference TRBV7-9 and TRBJ2-5, is as follows: DTGVSQNPRHKITKRGQNVTFRCDPISEHNRLYWYRQTLGQGPEFLTYFQNEAQLEKSRLLSDRFSAERPKGSFSTLEIQRTEQGDSAMYLCASSYSTGMETQYFGPGTRLLVL.

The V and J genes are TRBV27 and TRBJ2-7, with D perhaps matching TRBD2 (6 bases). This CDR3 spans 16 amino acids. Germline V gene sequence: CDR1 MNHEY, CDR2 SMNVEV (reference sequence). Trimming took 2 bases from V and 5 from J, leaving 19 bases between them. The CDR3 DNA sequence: TGTGCCAGCAGTTTAGGAGTACCGACAAGGAGGGACGAGCAGTACTTC. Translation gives CASSLGVPTRRDEQYF.

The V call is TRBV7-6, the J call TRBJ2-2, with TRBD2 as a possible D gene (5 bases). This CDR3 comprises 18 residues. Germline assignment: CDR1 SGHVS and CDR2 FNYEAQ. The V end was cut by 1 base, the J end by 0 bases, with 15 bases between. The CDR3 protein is CASSLGVSETPNTGELFF. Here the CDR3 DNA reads TGTGCCAGCAGCTTAGGAGTTAGCGAGACACCGAACACCGGGGAGCTGTTTTTT.

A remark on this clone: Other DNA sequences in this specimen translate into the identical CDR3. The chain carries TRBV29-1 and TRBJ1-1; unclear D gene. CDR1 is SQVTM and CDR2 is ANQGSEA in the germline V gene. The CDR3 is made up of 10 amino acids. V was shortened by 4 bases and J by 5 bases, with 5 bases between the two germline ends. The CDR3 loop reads CSVVLTEAFF. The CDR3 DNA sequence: TGCAGCGTTGTGCTTACTGAAGCTTTCTTT.

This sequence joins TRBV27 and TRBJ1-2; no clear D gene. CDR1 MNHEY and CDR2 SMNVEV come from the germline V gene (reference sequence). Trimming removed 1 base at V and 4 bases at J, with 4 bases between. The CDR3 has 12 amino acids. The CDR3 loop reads CASSLYSYGYTF. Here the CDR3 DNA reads TGTGCCAGCAGTTTATACAGCTATGGCTACACCTTC.

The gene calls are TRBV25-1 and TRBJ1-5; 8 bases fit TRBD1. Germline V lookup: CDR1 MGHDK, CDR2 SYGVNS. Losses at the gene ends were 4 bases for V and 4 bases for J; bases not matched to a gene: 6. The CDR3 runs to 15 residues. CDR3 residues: CASSGAGTGNQPQHF. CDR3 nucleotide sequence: TGTGCCAGCAGTGGGGCCGGGACAGGAAATCAGCCCCAGCATTTT.

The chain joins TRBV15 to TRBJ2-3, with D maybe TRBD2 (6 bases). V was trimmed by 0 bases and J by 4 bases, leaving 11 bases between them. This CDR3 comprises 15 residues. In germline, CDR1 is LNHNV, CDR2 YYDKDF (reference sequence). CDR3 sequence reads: CATSRDREAPDTQYF. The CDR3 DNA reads TGTGCCACCAGCAGAGATAGGGAGGCCCCAGATACGCAGTATTTT. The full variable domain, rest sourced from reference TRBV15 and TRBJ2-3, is DAMVIQNPRYQVTQFGKPVTLSCSQTLNHNVMYWYQQKSSQAPKLLFHYYDKDFNNEADTPDNFQSRRPNTSFCFLDIRSPGLGDTAMYLCATSRDREAPDTQYFGPGTRLTVL.

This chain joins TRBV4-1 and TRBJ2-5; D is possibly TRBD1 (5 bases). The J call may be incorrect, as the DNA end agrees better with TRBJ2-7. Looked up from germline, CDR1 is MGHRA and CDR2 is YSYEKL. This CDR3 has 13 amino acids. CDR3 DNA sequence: TGCGCCAGCAGCCACAGGGCCGCCTACGAGCAGTACTTC. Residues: CASSHRAAYEQYF.